This T cell receptor (beta chain) emerged from a study of shared clonotypes between healthy human individuals. Generated by immunoSEQ multiplex PCR, the TCRdb table keeps only in-frame clones and is missing some. The data show 2 million to 2.5 million clones, with more than 85% seen just once and 0.35% to 0.45% held by the top ten. Comments on this clone: The same CDR3 can be traced to other DNA sequences in this sample.

This CDR3 contains 12 residues. Germline values: CDR1 SNHLY, CDR2 FYNNEI. V was trimmed by 7 bases and J by 1 base, leaving 5 bases between them. What was sequenced was naive CD4+ T cells from PBMCs. Noted subset: CD45RA+ positively selected. The genes are TRBV2 and TRBJ1-5; D not resolved. This TCR was recovered from a man between 18 and 29 years old in good health. Some clones in this sample may be carry-over from other donors' samples. For the CDR3, the DNA is TGTGCCAGCACCGGAAGCAATCAGCCCCAGCATTTT. Residues: CASTGSNQPQHF.